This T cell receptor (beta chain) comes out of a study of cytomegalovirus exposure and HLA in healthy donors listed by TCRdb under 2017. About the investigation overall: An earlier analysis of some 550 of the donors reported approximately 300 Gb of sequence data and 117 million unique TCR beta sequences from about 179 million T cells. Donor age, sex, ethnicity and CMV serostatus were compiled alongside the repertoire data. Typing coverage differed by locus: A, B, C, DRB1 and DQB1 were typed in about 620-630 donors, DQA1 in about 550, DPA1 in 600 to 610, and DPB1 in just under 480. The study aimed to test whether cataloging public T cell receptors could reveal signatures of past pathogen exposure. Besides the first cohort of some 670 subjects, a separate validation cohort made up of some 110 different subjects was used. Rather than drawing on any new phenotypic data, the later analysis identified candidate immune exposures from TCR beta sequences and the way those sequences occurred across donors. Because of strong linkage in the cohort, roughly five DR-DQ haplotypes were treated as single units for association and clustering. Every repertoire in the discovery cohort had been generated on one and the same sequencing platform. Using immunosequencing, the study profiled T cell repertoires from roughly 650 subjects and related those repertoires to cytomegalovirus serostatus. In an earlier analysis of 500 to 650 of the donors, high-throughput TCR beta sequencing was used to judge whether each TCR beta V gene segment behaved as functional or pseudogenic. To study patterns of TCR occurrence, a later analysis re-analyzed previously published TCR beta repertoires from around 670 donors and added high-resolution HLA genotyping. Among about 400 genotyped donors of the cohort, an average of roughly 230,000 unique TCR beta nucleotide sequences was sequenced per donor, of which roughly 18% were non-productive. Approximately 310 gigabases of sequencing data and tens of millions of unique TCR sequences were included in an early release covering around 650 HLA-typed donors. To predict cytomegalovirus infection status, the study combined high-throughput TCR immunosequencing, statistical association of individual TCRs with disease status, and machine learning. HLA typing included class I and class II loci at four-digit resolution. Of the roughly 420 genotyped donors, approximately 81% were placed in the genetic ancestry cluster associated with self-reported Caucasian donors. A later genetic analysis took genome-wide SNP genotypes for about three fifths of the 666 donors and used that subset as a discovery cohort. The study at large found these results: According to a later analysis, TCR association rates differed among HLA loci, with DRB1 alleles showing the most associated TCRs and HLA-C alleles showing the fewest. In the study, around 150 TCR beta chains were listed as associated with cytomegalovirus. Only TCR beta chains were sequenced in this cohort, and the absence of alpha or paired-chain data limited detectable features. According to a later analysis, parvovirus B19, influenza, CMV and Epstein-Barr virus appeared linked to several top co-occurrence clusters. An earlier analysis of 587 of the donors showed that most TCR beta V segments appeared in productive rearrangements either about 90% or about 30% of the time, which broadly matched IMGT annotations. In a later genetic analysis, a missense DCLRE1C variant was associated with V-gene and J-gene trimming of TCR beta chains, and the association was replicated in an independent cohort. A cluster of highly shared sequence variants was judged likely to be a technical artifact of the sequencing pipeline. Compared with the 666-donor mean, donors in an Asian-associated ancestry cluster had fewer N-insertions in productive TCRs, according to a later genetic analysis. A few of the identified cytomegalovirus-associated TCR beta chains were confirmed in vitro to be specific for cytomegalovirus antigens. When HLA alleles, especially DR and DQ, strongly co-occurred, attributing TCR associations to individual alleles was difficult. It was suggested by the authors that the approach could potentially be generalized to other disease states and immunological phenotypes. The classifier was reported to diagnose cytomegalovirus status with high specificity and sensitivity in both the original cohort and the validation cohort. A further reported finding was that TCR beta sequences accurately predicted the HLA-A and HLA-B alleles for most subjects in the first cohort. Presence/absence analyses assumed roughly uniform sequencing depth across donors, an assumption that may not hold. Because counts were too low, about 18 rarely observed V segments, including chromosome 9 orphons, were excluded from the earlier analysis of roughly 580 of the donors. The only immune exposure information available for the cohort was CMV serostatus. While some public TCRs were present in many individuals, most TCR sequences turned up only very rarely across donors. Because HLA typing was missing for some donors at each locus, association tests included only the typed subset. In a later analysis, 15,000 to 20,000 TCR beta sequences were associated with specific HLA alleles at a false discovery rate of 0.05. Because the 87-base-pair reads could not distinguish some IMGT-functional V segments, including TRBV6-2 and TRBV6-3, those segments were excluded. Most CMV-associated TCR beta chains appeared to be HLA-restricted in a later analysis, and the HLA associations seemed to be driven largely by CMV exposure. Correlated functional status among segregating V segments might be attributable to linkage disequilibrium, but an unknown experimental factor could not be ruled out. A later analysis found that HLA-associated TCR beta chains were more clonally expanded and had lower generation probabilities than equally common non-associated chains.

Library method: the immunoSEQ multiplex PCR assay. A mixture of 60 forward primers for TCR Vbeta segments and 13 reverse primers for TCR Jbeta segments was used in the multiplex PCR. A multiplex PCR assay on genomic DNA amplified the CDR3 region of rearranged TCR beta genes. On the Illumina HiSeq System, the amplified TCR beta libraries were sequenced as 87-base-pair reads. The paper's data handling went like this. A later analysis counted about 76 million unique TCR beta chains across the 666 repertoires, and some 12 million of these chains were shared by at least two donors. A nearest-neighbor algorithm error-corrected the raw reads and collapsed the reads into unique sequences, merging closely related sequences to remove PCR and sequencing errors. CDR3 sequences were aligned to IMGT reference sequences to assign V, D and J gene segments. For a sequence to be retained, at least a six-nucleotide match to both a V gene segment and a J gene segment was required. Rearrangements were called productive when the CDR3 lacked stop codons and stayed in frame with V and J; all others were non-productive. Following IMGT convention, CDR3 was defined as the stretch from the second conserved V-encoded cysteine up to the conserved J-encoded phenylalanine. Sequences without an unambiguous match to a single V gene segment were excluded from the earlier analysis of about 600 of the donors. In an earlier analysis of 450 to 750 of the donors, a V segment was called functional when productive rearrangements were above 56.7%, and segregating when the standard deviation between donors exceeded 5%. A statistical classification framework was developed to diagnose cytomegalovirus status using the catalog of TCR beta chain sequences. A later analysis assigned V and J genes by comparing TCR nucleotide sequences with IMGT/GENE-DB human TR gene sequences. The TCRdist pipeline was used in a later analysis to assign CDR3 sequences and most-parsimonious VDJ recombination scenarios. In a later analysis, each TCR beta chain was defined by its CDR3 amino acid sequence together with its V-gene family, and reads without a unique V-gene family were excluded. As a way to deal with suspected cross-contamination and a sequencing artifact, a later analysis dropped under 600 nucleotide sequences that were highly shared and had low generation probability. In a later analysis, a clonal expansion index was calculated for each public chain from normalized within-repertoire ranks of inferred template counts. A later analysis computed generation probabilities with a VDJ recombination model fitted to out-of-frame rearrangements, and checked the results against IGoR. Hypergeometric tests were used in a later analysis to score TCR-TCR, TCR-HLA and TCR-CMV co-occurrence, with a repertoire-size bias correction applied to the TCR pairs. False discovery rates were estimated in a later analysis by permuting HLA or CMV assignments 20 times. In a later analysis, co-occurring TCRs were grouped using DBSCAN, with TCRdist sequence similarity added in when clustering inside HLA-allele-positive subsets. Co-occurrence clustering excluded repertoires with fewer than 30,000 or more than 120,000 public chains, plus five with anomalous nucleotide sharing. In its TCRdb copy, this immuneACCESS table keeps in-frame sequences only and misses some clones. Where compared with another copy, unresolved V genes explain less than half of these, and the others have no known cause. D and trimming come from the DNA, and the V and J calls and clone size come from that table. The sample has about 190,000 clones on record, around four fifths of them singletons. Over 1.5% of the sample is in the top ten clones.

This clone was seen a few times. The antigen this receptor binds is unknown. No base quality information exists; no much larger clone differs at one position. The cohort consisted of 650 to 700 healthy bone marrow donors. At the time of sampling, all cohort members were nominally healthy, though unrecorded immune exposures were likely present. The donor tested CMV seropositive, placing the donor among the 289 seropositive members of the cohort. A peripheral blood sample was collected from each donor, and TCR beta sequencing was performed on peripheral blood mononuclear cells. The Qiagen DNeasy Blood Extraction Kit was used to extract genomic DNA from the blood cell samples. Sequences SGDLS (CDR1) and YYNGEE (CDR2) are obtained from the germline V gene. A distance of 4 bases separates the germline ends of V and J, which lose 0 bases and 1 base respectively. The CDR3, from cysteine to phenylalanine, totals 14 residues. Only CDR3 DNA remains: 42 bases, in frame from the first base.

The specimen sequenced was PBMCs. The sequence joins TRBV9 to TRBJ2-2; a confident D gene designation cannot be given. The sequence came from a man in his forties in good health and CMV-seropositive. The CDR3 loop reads CASSVGGNTGELFF. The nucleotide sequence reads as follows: TGTGCCAGCAGCGTAGGCGGGAACACCGGGGAGCTGTTTTTT.